The clone carrying this T cell receptor (beta chain) has just a few counts. As yet, its antigen is unknown. The sample originates from a study of cytomegalovirus exposure and HLA in healthy donors. The study, taken as a whole, reports: Previous analysis showed most TCR beta V segments were productive about 87% or about 30% of the time. What was likely a sequencing artifact was a cluster of highly shared sequence variants.

The PCR made use of 60 Vbeta and 13 Jbeta primers. Libraries were prepared by immunoSEQ multiplex PCR; TCRdb keeps only in-frame clonotypes and omits some of them. This sample yields some 45,000 clones, of which 50% to 55% are seen a single time; 12% belongs to the top ten. V gave up 7 bases and J gave up 5 bases, with 11 bases separating them. Germline V gene data show CDR1 as SNHLY and CDR2 as FYNNEI. The CDR3 covers 12 residues. This chain uses TRBV2 with TRBJ1-2, with TRBD1 as a possible D gene (5 bases). Source material: PBMCs. The TCR sequence derives from a human donor in good health. In nucleotides, the CDR3 is TGTGCCAGCACCCGGGGGGGTTATGGCTACACCTTC. Translated: CASTRGGYGYTF.